This T cell receptor beta chain was sequenced in a study of CD8 T cells in Susac syndrome. With random hexamers, reverse transcription was performed on about 0.5 to 1 ug of RNA. TCRdb processed the immunoSEQ multiplex PCR reads anew with MiXCR; each CDR3 protein has one entry. The sample consists of about 140,000 distinct CDR3 sequences, about 95% of them appearing once. As to this clonotype: Its antigen is currently unknown.

TEMRA cells were FACS-enriched, and CD8+ and CD4+ T cells were isolated negatively. Study-level findings and limits: The CD4+ T cell repertoires that were profiled in Susac syndrome showed no clonal expansion. The study's TCR sequencing and HLA analysis drew on a certain number of individuals. That number was acknowledged as relatively small.

The V and J ends lost 5 bases and 3 bases, in that order; junction bases with no gene match: 3. The germline gives CDR1 SGHTA, CDR2 FQGTGA. The CDR3 has 16 residues. The receptor's source is a human donor with Susac syndrome. V usage is TRBV7-3 and J usage is TRBJ2-6; 11 bases match TRBD2. Source material: CD4+ T cells from PBMCs. The CDR3 nucleotides are TGTGCCAGCAGCCTTCTAGCGGGAGGTGGGGCCAACGTCCTGACTTTC. This translates into CASSLLAGGGANVLTF.